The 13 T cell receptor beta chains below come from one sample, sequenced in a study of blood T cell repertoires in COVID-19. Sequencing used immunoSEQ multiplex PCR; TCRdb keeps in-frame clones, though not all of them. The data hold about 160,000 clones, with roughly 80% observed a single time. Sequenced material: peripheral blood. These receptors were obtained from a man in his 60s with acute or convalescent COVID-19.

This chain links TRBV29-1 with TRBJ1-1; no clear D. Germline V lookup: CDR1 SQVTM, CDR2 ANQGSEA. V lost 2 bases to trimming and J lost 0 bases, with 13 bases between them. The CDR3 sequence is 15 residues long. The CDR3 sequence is CSVELAVRVNTEAFF. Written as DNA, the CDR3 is TGCAGCGTTGAATTAGCGGTTAGGGTGAACACTGAAGCTTTCTTT.

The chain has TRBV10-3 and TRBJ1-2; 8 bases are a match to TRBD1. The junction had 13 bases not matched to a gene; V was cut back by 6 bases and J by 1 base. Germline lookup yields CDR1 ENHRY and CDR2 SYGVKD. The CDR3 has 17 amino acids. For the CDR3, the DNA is TGTGCCATCAGGAATCTCGCAACGACAGGGGATAACTATGGCTACACCTTC. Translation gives CAIRNLATTGDNYGYTF.

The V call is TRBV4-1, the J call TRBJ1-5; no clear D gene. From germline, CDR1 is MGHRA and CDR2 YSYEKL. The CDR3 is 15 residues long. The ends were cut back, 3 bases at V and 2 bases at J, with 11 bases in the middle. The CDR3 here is CASSQEKVGNQPQHF. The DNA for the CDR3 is TGCGCCAGCAGCCAGGAGAAGGTTGGCAATCAGCCCCAGCATTTT.

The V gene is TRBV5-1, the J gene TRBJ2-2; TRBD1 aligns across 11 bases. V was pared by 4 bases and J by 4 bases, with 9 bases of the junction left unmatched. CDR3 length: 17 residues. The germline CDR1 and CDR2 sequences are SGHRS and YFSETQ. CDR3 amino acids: CASSVSTGTGGTGELFF. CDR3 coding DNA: TGCGCCAGCAGCGTATCTACCGGGACAGGGGGCACCGGGGAGCTGTTTTTT.

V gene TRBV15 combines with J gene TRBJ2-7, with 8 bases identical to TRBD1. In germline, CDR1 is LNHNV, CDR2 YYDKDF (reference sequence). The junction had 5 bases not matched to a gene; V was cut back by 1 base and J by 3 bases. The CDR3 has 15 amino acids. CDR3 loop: CATSRAGTGHYEQYF. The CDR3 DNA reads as TGTGCCACCAGCAGAGCGGGGACAGGACACTACGAGCAGTACTTC.

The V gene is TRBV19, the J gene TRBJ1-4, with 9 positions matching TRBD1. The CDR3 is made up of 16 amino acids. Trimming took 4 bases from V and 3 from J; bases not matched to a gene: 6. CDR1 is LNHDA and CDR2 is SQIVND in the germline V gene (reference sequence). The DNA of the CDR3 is TGTGCCAGTAGTAATTATGGGACAGGGTCTAATGAAAAACTGTTTTTT. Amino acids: CASSNYGTGSNEKLFF.

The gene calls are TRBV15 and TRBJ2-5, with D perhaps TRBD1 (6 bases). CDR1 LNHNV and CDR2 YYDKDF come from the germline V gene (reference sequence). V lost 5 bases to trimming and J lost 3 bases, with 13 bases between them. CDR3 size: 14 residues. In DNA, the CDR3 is TGTGCCACCAGCGGATCAAGGACAGAAGAGACCCAGTACTTC. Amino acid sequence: CATSGSRTEETQYF.

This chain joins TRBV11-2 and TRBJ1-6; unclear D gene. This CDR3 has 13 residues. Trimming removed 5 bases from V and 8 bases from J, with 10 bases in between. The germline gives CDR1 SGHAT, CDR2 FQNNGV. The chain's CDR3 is CASSLLSDSPLHF. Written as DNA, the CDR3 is TGTGCCAGCAGCCTCTTGAGCGATTCACCCCTCCACTTT.

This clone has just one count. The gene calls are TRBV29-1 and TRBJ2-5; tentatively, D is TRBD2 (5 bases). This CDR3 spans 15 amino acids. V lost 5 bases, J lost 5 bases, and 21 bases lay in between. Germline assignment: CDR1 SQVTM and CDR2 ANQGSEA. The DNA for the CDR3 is TGCAGCGTTCACTTGATGGTAGGAGGAGGCGAGACCCAGTACTTC. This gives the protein CSVHLMVGGGETQYF.

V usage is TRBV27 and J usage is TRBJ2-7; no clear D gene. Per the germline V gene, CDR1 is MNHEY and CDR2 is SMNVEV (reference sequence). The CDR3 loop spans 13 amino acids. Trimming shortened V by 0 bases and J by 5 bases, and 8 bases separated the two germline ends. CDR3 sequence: CASSLSDRDEQYF. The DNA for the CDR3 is TGTGCCAGCAGTTTATCAGACCGGGACGAGCAGTACTTC.

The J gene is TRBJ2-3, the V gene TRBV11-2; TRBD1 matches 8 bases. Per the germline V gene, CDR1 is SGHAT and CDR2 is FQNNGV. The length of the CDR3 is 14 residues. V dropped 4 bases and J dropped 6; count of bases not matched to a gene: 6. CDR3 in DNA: TGTGCCAGCAGCTCCTCGACAGGGGAGGATACGCAGTATTTT. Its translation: CASSSSTGEDTQYF. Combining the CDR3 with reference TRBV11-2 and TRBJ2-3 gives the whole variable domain EAGVAQSPRYKIIEKRQSVAFWCNPISGHATLYWYQQILGQGPKLLIQFQNNGVVDDSQLPKDRFSAERLKGVDSTLKIQPAKLEDSAVYLCASSSSTGEDTQYFGPGTRLTVL.

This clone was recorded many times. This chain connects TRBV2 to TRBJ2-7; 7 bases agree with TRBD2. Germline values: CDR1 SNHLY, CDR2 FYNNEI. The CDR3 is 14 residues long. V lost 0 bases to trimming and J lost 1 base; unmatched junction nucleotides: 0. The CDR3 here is CASSEARGSYEQYF. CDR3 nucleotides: TGTGCCAGCAGTGAAGCGCGGGGGTCCTACGAGCAGTACTTC.

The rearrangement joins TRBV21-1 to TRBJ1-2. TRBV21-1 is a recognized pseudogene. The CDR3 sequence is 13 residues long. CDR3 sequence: CASSKAANYGYTF. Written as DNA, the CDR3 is TGTGCCAGCAGCAAAGCCGCTAACTATGGCTACACCTTC.